The sequence of this T cell receptor beta chain was determined in a study of T cells in Graves' hyperthyroidism and ophthalmopathy. Study-wide background: Peripheral blood draws took place at initial diagnosis, ahead of any treatment. General study points: Also found in blood were most expanded thyroid clonotypes above 0.001.

Per germline, CDR1 LGHDT and CDR2 YNNKEL (reference sequence). The CDR3 length is 16 residues. Between the trimmed V and J ends, which lost 5 bases and 8 bases, there was a span of 22 bases. This clonotype was counted many times. Its antigen is undetermined. There were TCR beta CDR3 regions amplified from RNA transcripts. TCR CDR3 underwent first-round RT-PCR with the HTBI primer set. One entry per CDR3 protein results from TCRdb running MiXCR on the multiplex PCR reads. The sample carries hundreds of thousands of distinct CDR3 sequences, around 15% recorded once. A lack of ophthalmopathy progression within 18 months defined stable Graves' hyperthyroidism.

This TCR was recovered from a woman aged 18 to 35 with Graves' hyperthyroidism. The rearrangement uses TRBV3-1 and TRBJ1-5, with D uncertain. The sequencing sample was made of blood. This CDR3 reads CASSKKRGTDKKPQHF. In DNA, the CDR3 is TGTGCCAGCAGCAAAAAACGGGGTACCGACAAAAAGCCCCAGCATTTT.